This record covers a single T cell receptor (beta chain). Its antigen is currently not known. No base quality information exists; no much larger clone differs at one position. The CDR3 contains 14 residues, cysteine and phenylalanine counted. Only the CDR3 portion is preserved as DNA: 42 bases, with reading frame beginning at the first base. V is cut by 7 bases and J by 3 bases, and the space between the germline ends is 16 bases. In the germline V gene, CDR1 corresponds to SGHAT and CDR2 to FQNNGV. Libraries came from RT-PCR. These reads were obtained on an Illumina HiSeq 2500. TCRdb ran its own pipeline on the public reads, namely fastp trimming at Q25 and MiXCR clone calling, and kept in-frame beta chains. One record per CDR3 amino acid sequence lists the most common genes and DNA. For this sample there are 530,000 or so distinct CDR3 sequences; 12% appear just once. Roughly a tenth of the sample comes from the top ten.

The data were obtained in a study of response to subunit inactivated influenza vaccine (dated by TCRdb to the late 2010s). In terms of the full investigation: The study used deep quantitative T cell receptor repertoire profiling to track responses to a trivalent subunit inactivated influenza vaccine. The full study reports these points: According to the authors, only a limited number of new T cells may be recruited by each seasonal influenza vaccination.

Sequencing was performed on PBMCs from blood, taken on the day of vaccination. This chain joins TRBV11-2 to TRBJ2-7, with the D segment identity uncertain. This TCR derives from a man over 45 who received an inactivated influenza vaccine. Donor details come from another sample of the same person, matched by shared clones. The CDR3 protein sequence reads: CASTPQENYYEQYF. The DNA reads TGTGCCAGCACCCCTCAGGAGAACTACTACGAGCAGTACTTC.